These 9 T cell receptor beta chains were sequenced from one sample in a study of spatial heterogeneity in lung cancer. TCRdb fed the 5' RACE reads into MiXCR, producing one record per CDR3 protein. The sample holds 55,000 to 70,000 distinct CDR3 sequences, roughly 5.9% seen once. The time point denotes: sample taken at primary tumor resection. Sequencing was performed on PBMCs, taken at surgery. The receptor set was obtained from a female donor with early-stage non-small cell lung cancer.

This clonotype has only a few counts. The chain combines TRBV21-1 with TRBJ2-3. TRBV21-1 is a listed pseudogene. This CDR3 contains 12 residues. In nucleotides, the CDR3 is TGTGCCAGCAGTGCCTTCGCAGATACGCAGTATTTT. Protein: CASSAFADTQYF.

This clonotype was found many times. This chain links TRBV5-1 with TRBJ1-4, with D hard to call. CDR3 size: 14 residues. Germline V gene sequence: CDR1 SGHRS, CDR2 YFSETQ. V lost 5 bases to trimming and J lost 4 bases, with 12 bases between them. The chain's CDR3 is CASSSDGYNEKLFF. CDR3 nucleotides: TGCGCCAGCAGTTCGGACGGCTATAATGAAAAACTGTTTTTT. The full variable domain, completed using reference TRBV5-1 and TRBJ1-4, is KAGVTQTPRYLIKTRGQQVTLSCSPISGHRSVSWYQQTPGQGLQFLFEYFSETQRNKGNFPGRFSGRQFSNSRSEMNVSTLELGDSALYLCASSSDGYNEKLFFGSGTQLSVL.

In its sample, this clonotype was seen many times. CDR3 loop: CSAPFPQGARNGYTF. Here the CDR3 DNA reads TGCAGTGCACCCTTCCCGCAGGGGGCTCGAAATGGCTACACCTTC. V gene TRBV20-1 combines with J gene TRBJ1-2, with 8 bases lining up with TRBD1. V was pared by 6 bases and J by 6 bases, with 15 bases of the junction left unmatched. This CDR3 contains 15 residues. The germline CDR1 and CDR2 sequences are DFQATT and SNEGSKA (reference sequence).

This clonotype was seen repeatedly, ten times or more. V gene TRBV7-3 combines with J gene TRBJ2-6; the match to TRBD2 covers 10 bases. Germline CDR1 SGHTA, CDR2 FQGTGA. This CDR3 spans 17 amino acids. J lost 1 base, V lost 6 bases, and 6 bases had no gene match. CDR3 loop: CASRSTSGSSGANVLTF. The CDR3 DNA sequence: TGTGCCAGCAGATCGACTAGCGGGTCTTCTGGGGCCAACGTCCTGACTTTC. The full variable domain, rest sourced from reference TRBV7-3 and TRBJ2-6, is GAGVSQTPSNKVTEKGKYVELRCDPISGHTALYWYRQSLGQGPEFLIYFQGTGAADDSGLPNDRFFAVRPEGSVSTLKIQRTERGDSAVYLCASRSTSGSSGANVLTFGAGSRLTVL.

This clonotype was seen ten or more times. The V gene is TRBV5-6, the J gene TRBJ2-5, with 7 bases lining up with TRBD1. The V and J ends lost 2 bases and 2 bases, in that order; junction bases with no gene match: 12. CDR3 size: 17 residues. Germline V gene sequence: CDR1 SGHDT, CDR2 YYEEEE. The CDR3 DNA is TGTGCCAGCAGCTTCCTCGGACAGGCGCTATGGCAAGAGACCCAGTACTTC. It codes for CASSFLGQALWQETQYF.

This clonotype was seen many times. This rearrangement joins TRBV20-1 to TRBJ2-3, with 9 bases fitting TRBD2. The germline V gene encodes CDR1 DFQATT and CDR2 SNEGSKA (reference sequence). V dropped 2 bases and J dropped 5; count of bases not matched to a gene: 5. This CDR3 comprises 14 residues. The CDR3 loop is CSARLAGREDTQYF. The CDR3 DNA follows: TGCAGTGCTAGACTAGCGGGAAGGGAAGATACGCAGTATTTT.

This clonotype qualifies as medium-sized. V gene TRBV2 combines with J gene TRBJ1-1; D unclear. CDR1 is SNHLY, CDR2 FYNNEI, per germline. Deletions cut 7 bases from V and 1 base from J, with 7 bases between. CDR3 length: 12 residues. The CDR3 coding sequence is TGTGCCAGCATCCCCACGAACACTGAAGCTTTCTTT. Its translation is CASIPTNTEAFF.

This chain connects TRBV29-1 to TRBJ1-4; no clear D. Trimming shortened V by 4 bases and J by 1 base, and 7 bases separated the two germline ends. The CDR3 sequence is 13 residues long. Germline CDR1 and CDR2: SQVTM and ANQGSEA. The CDR3 loop is CSVGLQTNEKLFF. CDR3 sequence (DNA): TGCAGCGTTGGATTGCAAACTAATGAAAAACTGTTTTTT.

The rearrangement uses TRBV27 and TRBJ2-7; D is ambiguous. The CDR3 totals 14 residues. The V end was cut by 1 base, the J end by 0 bases, with 7 bases between. Per the germline V gene, CDR1 is MNHEY and CDR2 is SMNVEV (reference sequence). The CDR3 loop reads CASSLYRSSYEQYV. In DNA form, the CDR3 reads TGTGCCAGCAGTTTATACCGTAGCTCCTACGAGCAGTACGTC.